The entry that follows covers one T cell receptor (beta chain) sequence. Antigen: not known. This sample is part of a study of vaccination and CD4 T cells after COVID-19. Researchers used the Oncomine TCR Beta short-read assay to sequence DNA from cultured CD4+ T cells. Via MiXCR, TCRdb re-called the PCR reads, giving one row per CDR3 protein. The repertoire holds over 20,000 distinct CDR3 sequences, with about two fifths as singletons. This sample's time point: late sampling 161 to 241 days after vaccination in a few convalescent patients. The treatment denotes: approximately nine-day PBMC culture with coronavirus spike peptide pools or control peptides (ViraFEST assay). Germline V lookup: CDR1 MNHNS, CDR2 SASEGT. The V end was cut by 6 bases, the J end by 6 bases, with 17 bases between. This CDR3 has 14 residues.

The receptor was derived from a human donor who had recovered from COVID-19. V is TRBV6-1 and J is TRBJ1-2, with D unresolved. Sequenced material: CD4+ T cells from blood, cultured in vitro, taken about 7 months after SARS-CoV-2 vaccination. The CDR3 protein is CASRTYRVLNGYTF. The CDR3 DNA reads as TGTGCCAGCAGAACCTACCGGGTCCTAAATGGCTACACCTTC.